The TCR beta chain under discussion was sequenced for a study of blood T cell repertoires in COVID-19. Study as a whole: The study drew acute and convalescent COVID-19 samples from the United States, Italy and Spain. PBMCs, B-cell-depleted T cells, or T cells provided the cDNA or gDNA that made up the material.

The sample holds one count of this clone. CDR3 length: 13 amino acids. V lost 5 bases, J lost 4 bases, and 9 bases lay in between. Per the original methods: Amplified reference gene primers provided the basis for estimating nucleated cell counts. The protocol was immunoSEQ multiplex PCR, while the TCRdb copy is restricted to in-frame clones and leaves out a portion. V, J and clone size reflect that table, while D and trimming were determined from the DNA. The profile shows approximately 150,000 clones, more than 75% of them singletons. The chain links TRBV12-3 or TRBV12-4 to TRBJ1-3; a weak D match, TRBD1 (5 bases). Material for sequencing was peripheral blood. The source is a man between 60 and 70 years old with acute or convalescent COVID-19. The CDR3 is CASSPGPGNTIYF. CDR3 DNA: TGTGCCAGCAGTCCAGGGCCCGGAAACACCATATATTTT.